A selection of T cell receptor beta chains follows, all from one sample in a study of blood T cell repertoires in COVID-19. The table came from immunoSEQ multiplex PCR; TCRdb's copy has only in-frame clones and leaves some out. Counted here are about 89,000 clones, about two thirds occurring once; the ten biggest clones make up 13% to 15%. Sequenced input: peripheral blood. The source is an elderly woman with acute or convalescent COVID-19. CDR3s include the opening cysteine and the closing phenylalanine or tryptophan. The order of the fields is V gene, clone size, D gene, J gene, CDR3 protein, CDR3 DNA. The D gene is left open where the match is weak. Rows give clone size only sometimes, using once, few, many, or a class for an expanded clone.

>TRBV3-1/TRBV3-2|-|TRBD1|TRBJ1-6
CATRQGSLDNSPLHF
TGTGCCACCCGACAGGGGAGTCTAGATAATTCACCCCTCCACTTT
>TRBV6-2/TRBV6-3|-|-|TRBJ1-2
CASSYGRNYGYTF
TGTGCCAGCAGTTACGGCAGGAACTATGGCTACACCTTC
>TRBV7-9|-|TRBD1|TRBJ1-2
CASSLGGGQGARHYGYTF
TGTGCCAGCAGCTTAGGAGGGGGACAGGGGGCGCGTCACTATGGCTACACCTTC
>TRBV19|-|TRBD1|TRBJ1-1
CASSPRTGEGTEAFF
TGTGCCAGTAGTCCACGGACAGGGGAGGGCACTGAAGCTTTCTTT
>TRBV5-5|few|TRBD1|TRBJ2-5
CASSLRTGGKGETQYF
TGTGCCAGCAGCCTAAGGACAGGGGGCAAAGGAGAGACCCAGTACTTC
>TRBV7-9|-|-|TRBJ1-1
CASSFAGTEAFF
TGTGCCAGCAGCTTCGCGGGGACTGAAGCTTTCTTT
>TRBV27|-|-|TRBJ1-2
CASKKFVGGALYGYTF
TGTGCCAGCAAAAAGTTCGTCGGGGGGGCGTTGTATGGCTACACCTTC
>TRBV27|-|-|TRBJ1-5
CASSLRGNQPQHF
TGTGCCAGCAGCCTAAGGGGGAATCAGCCCCAGCATTTT
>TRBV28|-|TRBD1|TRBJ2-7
CASSSGQGYEQYF
TGTGCCAGCAGTTCTGGACAGGGCTACGAGCAGTACTTC
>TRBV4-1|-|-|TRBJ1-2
CASSQGVRQGRGYTF
TGCGCCAGCAGCCAAGGCGTGCGCCAGGGCCGGGGCTACACCTTC
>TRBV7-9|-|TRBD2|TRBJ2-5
CASSSGGGAQETQYF
TGTGCCAGCAGCTCGGGCGGGGGGGCCCAAGAGACCCAGTACTTC
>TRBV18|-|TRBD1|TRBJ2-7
CASSRQGLTYEQYF
TGTGCCAGCTCACGACAGGGATTGACCTACGAGCAGTACTTC
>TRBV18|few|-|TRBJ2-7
CASSPSRADGEQYF
TGTGCCAGCTCACCCAGCAGGGCCGATGGCGAGCAGTACTTC
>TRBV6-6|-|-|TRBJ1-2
CASSYNTQGGGYTF
TGTGCCAGCAGTTACAACACCCAGGGTGGTGGCTACACCTTC
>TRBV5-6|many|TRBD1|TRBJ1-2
CASSPRTGGRYTF
TGTGCCAGCAGCCCTAGGACAGGAGGGCGCTACACCTTC